A single sample is the source of the 14 T cell receptor beta chains below, sequenced in a study of identical twins (dated by TCRdb to the mid-2010s). Library prep was done by 5' RACE. TCRdb shows the sequencer as Illumina HiSeq 2000. The public reads were reprocessed in TCRdb via fastp at Q25 and MiXCR, keeping in-frame beta chains. Here each entry gathers all rows of one CDR3 protein and keeps the most common genes and DNA. The sample contains 690,000 or so distinct CDR3 sequences, over 5% of them found a single time. In total, the top ten clones hold 1.5% to 2% of the sample. Sequenced: naive T cells sorted from blood. The meaning of the sample's cell subset or site label: cells isolated with a human naive T-cell isolation kit. These receptor sequences come from a man between 18 and 35 years old in good health.

In this sample, this clonotype turned up a few times. The gene calls are TRBV4-1 and TRBJ2-5, with D perhaps given as TRBD1 or TRBD2 (6 bases each). CDR1 is MGHRA and CDR2 is YSYEKL in the germline V gene. The ends were cut back, 1 base at V and 5 bases at J, with 17 bases in the middle. The CDR3 is 16 residues long. The CDR3 nucleotides read TGCGCCAGCAGCCAAGGCGGTCGGGGGCATCTGGAGACCCAGTACTTC. This gives the protein CASSQGGRGHLETQYF.

The chain combines TRBV12-3 or TRBV12-4 with TRBJ2-6; D remains ambiguous. This CDR3 contains 16 residues. Trimming shortened V by 3 bases and J by 0 bases, and 9 bases separated the two germline ends. In DNA, the CDR3 is TGTGCCAGCAGTTTCATCTGGGGCTCTGGGGCCAACGTCCTGACTTTC. Translating it yields CASSFIWGSGANVLTF.

The gene calls are TRBV4-2 and TRBJ2-3, with 8 nucleotides matching TRBD2. Germline V gene data show CDR1 as LGHNA and CDR2 as YNFKEQ. J gave up 2 bases and V 0 bases, and 10 bases lay outside the gene matches. This CDR3 is 18 amino acids long. The CDR3 sequence: CASSQDPRLAGPTDTQYF. DNA of the CDR3: TGTGCCAGCAGCCAAGATCCCCGGCTAGCGGGCCCCACAGATACGCAGTATTTT.

The sample holds many counts of this clonotype. The J gene is TRBJ2-3, the V gene TRBV12-3 or TRBV12-4; D possibly matches TRBD1 or TRBD2 (6 bases each). This CDR3 contains 15 residues. Trimming pared 1 base from V and 7 bases from J, leaving 15 bases between. CDR3 protein: CASSLGGGGANTQYF. The CDR3 DNA follows: TGTGCCAGCAGTTTAGGTGGAGGGGGAGCGAATACGCAGTATTTT.

This chain links TRBV11-2 with TRBJ1-1; 9 bases map to TRBD1. This CDR3 has 14 residues. Trimming took 2 bases from V and 5 from J; bases not matched to a gene: 3. The germline V gene has CDR1 SGHAT and CDR2 FQNNGV. Written as DNA, the CDR3 is TGTGCCAGCAGCTTAAACAGGGGGCGGACTGAAGCTTTCTTT. It is translated as CASSLNRGRTEAFF.

This clonotype was seen only a few times. The V gene is TRBV5-1, the J gene TRBJ2-1, with D perhaps TRBD2 (6 bases). CDR1 is SGHRS and CDR2 is YFSETQ in the germline V gene. Between the trimmed V and J ends, which lost 3 bases and 0 bases, there was a span of 10 bases. The CDR3 has 15 residues. The CDR3, as DNA: TGCGCCAGCAGCTCGGGACTTCACTCCTACAATGAGCAGTTCTTC. Translated: CASSSGLHSYNEQFF.

This clonotype has just a few counts. The gene calls are TRBV14 and TRBJ2-1; D remains ambiguous. Germline CDR1 and CDR2: SGHDN and FVKESK. The CDR3 runs to 13 residues. V lost 1 base and J 8 bases, leaving 9 bases between the germline ends. CDR3 nucleotide sequence: TGTGCCAGCAGCCAAGGACTTTGGTATGAGCAGTTCTTC. Translated: CASSQGLWYEQFF.

A single count supports this clonotype. The CDR3 protein is CASGRARETQYF. The DNA of the CDR3 is TGTGCCAGCGGGAGGGCCCGTGAGACCCAGTACTTC. This chain uses TRBV7-2 with TRBJ2-5; 7 bases map to TRBD2. Trimming removed 8 bases from V and 5 bases from J; junction bases left unmatched: 5. The CDR3 is made up of 12 amino acids. CDR1 is SGHTA and CDR2 is FQGNSA in the germline V gene.

This clonotype was seen only a few times. The J gene is TRBJ2-4, the V gene TRBV7-2, with 8 bases lining up with TRBD1. The CDR3 consists of 17 residues. V lost 4 bases and J lost 0; bases outside the gene matches: 8. In germline, CDR1 is SGHTA, CDR2 FQGNSA. The CDR3 DNA follows: TGTGCCAGCAGCTCTCGGACAGGGACCCTAGCCAAAAACATTCAGTACTTC. Translating gives CASSSRTGTLAKNIQYF.

The chain carries TRBV20-1 and TRBJ1-2; D is perhaps TRBD1 (6 bases). Germline V lookup: CDR1 DFQATT, CDR2 SNEGSKA (reference sequence). Trimming pared 2 bases from V and 4 bases from J, leaving 11 bases between. The CDR3 is 13 residues long. The CDR3 protein is CSARSGGGYGYTF. DNA of the CDR3: TGCAGTGCTAGATCGGGGGGCGGCTATGGCTACACCTTC.

This clonotype was picked up a small number of times. The rearrangement joins TRBV20-1 to TRBJ1-4; maybe TRBD1 (6 bases). V lost 1 base and J 5 bases, leaving 11 bases between the germline ends. The CDR3 loop spans 14 amino acids. Germline-derived CDR1 and CDR2 are DFQATT and SNEGSKA (reference sequence). The CDR3 spells CSARVGRGNEKLFF. DNA for the CDR3: TGCAGTGCTAGAGTTGGCAGGGGAAATGAAAAACTGTTTTTT.

This clonotype was seen only a few times. This rearrangement joins TRBV5-1 to TRBJ1-4, with D possibly TRBD1 on 5 matching bases. This CDR3 contains 17 residues. Germline CDR1 reads SGHRS; CDR2 reads YFSETQ. V was clipped by 2 bases and J by 6 bases, with 20 bases between them. CDR3 region: CASSFGARVSPDEKLFF. CDR3 DNA sequence: TGCGCCAGCAGCTTTGGGGCTCGGGTAAGCCCCGATGAAAAACTGTTTTTT.

There are many counts of this clonotype. V gene TRBV12-3 or TRBV12-4 combines with J gene TRBJ2-5, with D possibly being TRBD2 (6 bases). The germline V and J ends were trimmed by 3 bases and 2 bases, with 19 bases remaining between them. This CDR3 has 17 amino acids. CDR3 nucleotides: TGTGCCAGCAGTTTCAGCGGGTACGGTAGCATACAAGAGACCCAGTACTTC. Its translation: CASSFSGYGSIQETQYF.

The V gene is TRBV5-1, the J gene TRBJ2-3, with D possibly TRBD2 on 6 matching bases. The V and J ends lost 5 bases and 5 bases respectively, with 9 bases between them. The CDR3 runs 12 residues. Germline values: CDR1 SGHRS, CDR2 YFSETQ. The chain's CDR3 is CASRSGEDTQYF. The CDR3 DNA reads as TGCGCCAGCAGGTCGGGGGAAGATACGCAGTATTTT. The full variable domain, with the rest looked up from reference TRBV5-1 and TRBJ2-3, is KAGVTQTPRYLIKTRGQQVTLSCSPISGHRSVSWYQQTPGQGLQFLFEYFSETQRNKGNFPGRFSGRQFSNSRSEMNVSTLELGDSALYLCASRSGEDTQYFGPGTRLTVL.